These 3 T cell receptor beta chains originate from one sample sequenced in a study of shared clonotypes between healthy human individuals. The repertoire was sequenced with immunoSEQ multiplex PCR; TCRdb's copy has only in-frame clones and lacks some. The sample lists roughly 640,000 clones, 74% occurring once. The sample comprised memory CD4+ T cells sorted from blood. Indicated subset: CD45RA-negative fraction. Receptor source: a woman aged 30 to 39 in good health.

The rearrangement uses TRBV6-9 and TRBJ2-2; 8 nucleotides align to TRBD2. Germline-derived CDR1 and CDR2 are MNHGY and SVAAGI. The CDR3 runs to 15 residues. After removal of 5 bases from V and 6 bases from J, the junction contained 8 bases not matched to a gene. The CDR3 DNA is TGTGCCAGCAGTCCGGGGGAGCGGGAGTCCGGGGAGCTGTTTTTT. Translated: CASSPGERESGELFF.

The rearrangement links TRBV5-1 to TRBJ2-5, with D possibly TRBD2 on 6 matching bases. CDR3 length: 15 residues. V was cut by 3 bases and J by 1 base, with 13 bases left in between. Per the germline V gene, CDR1 is SGHRS and CDR2 is YFSETQ. CDR3 nucleotides: TGCGCCAGCAGCTGGGGGGTGTCGGCCCAAGAGACCCAGTACTTC. Translated: CASSWGVSAQETQYF.

This sequence joins TRBV6-4 and TRBJ2-1; D gene uncertain. CDR1 and CDR2 (germline): MRHNA, SNTAGT. CDR3 length equals 15 residues. V lost 3 bases to trimming and J lost 0 bases, with 9 bases between them. CDR3 nucleotides: TGTGCCAGCAGTGAAGACGCCAGCTCCTACAATGAGCAGTTCTTC. Amino acids: CASSEDASSYNEQFF.